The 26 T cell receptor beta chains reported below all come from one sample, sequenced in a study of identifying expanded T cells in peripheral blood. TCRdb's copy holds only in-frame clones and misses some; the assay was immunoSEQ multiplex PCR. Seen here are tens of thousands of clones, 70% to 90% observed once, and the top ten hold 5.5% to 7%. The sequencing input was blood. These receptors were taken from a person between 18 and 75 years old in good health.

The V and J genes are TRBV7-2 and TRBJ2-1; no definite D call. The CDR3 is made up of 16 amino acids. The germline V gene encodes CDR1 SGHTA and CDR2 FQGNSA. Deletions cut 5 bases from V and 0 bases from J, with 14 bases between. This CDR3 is CASSARYGVSYNEQFF. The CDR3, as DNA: TGTGCCAGCAGCGCAAGGTATGGGGTCTCCTACAATGAGCAGTTCTTC.

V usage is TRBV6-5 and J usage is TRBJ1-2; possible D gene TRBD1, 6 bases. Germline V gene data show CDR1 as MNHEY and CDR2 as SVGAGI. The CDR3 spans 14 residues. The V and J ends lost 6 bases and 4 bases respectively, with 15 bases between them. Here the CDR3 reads CASRAVGGGYGYTF. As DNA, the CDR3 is TGTGCCAGCAGGGCGGTAGGGGGAGGCTATGGCTACACCTTC.

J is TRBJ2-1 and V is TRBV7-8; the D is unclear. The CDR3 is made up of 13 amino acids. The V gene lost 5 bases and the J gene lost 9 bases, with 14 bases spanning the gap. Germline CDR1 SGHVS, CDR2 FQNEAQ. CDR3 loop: CASSPGRTGEQFF. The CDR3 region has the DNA TGTGCCAGCAGCCCGGGTAGGACGGGTGAGCAGTTCTTC.

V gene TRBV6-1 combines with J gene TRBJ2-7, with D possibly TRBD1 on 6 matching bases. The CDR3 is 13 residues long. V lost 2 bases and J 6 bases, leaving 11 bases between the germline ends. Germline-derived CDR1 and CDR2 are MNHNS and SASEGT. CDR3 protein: CASSESGVGEQYF. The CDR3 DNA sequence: TGTGCCAGCAGTGAATCAGGGGTAGGCGAGCAGTACTTC.

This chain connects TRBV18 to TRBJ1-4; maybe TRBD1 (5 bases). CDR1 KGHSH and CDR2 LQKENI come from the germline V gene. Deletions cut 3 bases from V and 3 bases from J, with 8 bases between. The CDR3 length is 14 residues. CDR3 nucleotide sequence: TGTGCCAGCTCACCCAGGGAGGCTAATGAAAAACTGTTTTTT. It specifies CASSPREANEKLFF. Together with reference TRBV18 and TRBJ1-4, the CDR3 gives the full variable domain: NAGVMQNPRHLVRRRGQEARLRCSPMKGHSHVYWYRQLPEEGLKFMVYLQKENIIDESGMPKERFSAEFPKEGPSILRIQQVVRGDSAAYFCASSPREANEKLFFGSGTQLSVL.

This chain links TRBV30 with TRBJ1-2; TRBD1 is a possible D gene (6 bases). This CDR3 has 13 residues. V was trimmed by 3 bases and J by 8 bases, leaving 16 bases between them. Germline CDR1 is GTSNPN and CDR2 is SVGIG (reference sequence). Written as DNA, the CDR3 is TGTGCCTGGAGGTTAGACAGGAGCTGGGGCTACACCTTC. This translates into CAWRLDRSWGYTF.

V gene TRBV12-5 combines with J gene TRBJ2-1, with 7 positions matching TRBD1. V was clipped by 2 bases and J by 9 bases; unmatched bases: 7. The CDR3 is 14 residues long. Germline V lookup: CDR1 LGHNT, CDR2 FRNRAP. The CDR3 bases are TGTGCTAGTGGTTTGCCCACAGGGGCTGGTGAGCAGTTCTTC. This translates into CASGLPTGAGEQFF.

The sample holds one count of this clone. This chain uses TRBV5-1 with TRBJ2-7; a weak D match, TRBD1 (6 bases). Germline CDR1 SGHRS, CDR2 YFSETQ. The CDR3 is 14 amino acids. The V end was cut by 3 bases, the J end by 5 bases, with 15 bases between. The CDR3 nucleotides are TGCGCCAGCAGCTCGTCCCGGGACACGCACGAGCAGTACTTC. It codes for CASSSSRDTHEQYF.

CDR3 DNA: TGTGCCTGGGTACGGGGGGACTCGACCTATGGCTACACCTTC. The encoded protein is CAWVRGDSTYGYTF. This sequence joins TRBV30 and TRBJ1-2; tentatively, D is TRBD1 (5 bases). Germline loops: CDR1 GTSNPN, CDR2 SVGIG (reference sequence). The CDR3 loop spans 14 amino acids. V was trimmed by 5 bases and J by 4 bases, leaving 17 bases between them.

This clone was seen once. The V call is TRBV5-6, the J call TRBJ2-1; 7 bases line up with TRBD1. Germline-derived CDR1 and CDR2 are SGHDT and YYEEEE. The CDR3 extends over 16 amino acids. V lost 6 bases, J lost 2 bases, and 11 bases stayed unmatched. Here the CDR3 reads CASIDIVQGAYNEQFF. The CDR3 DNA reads TGTGCCAGCATCGATATCGTTCAGGGGGCCTACAATGAGCAGTTCTTC. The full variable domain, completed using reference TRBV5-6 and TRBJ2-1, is DAGVTQSPTHLIKTRGQQVTLRCSPKSGHDTVSWYQQALGQGPQFIFQYYEEEERQRGNFPDRFSGHQFPNYSSELNVNALLLGDSALYLCASIDIVQGAYNEQFFGPGTRLTVL.

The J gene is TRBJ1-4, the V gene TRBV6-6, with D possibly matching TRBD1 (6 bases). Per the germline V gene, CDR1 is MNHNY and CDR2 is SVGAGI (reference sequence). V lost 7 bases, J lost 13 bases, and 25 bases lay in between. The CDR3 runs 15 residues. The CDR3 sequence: CASNKIAGAAVGLFF. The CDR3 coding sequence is TGTGCCAGCAATAAAATCGCAGGGGCCGCGGTCGGACTGTTTTTT.

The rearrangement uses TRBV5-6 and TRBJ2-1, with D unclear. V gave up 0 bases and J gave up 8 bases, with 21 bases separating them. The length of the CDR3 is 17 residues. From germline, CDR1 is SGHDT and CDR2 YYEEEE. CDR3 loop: CASSLEAYLISSDEQFF. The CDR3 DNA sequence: TGTGCCAGCAGCTTGGAGGCCTACCTAATTTCTTCCGATGAGCAGTTCTTC.

Here the CDR3 reads CSVEAQDRTTYGYTF. The CDR3 DNA follows: TGCAGCGTTGAAGCCCAGGACAGAACTACCTATGGCTACACCTTC. This chain connects TRBV29-1 to TRBJ1-2; D is possibly TRBD1 (6 bases). Germline V lookup: CDR1 SQVTM, CDR2 ANQGSEA. The CDR3 totals 15 residues. The ends were cut back, 1 base at V and 4 bases at J, with 16 bases in the middle.

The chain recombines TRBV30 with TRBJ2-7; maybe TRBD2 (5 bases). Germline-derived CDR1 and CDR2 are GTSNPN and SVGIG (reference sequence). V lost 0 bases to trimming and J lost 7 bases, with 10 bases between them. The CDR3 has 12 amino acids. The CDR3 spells CAWSVRVREQYF. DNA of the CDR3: TGTGCCTGGAGTGTGAGGGTGAGGGAGCAGTACTTC.

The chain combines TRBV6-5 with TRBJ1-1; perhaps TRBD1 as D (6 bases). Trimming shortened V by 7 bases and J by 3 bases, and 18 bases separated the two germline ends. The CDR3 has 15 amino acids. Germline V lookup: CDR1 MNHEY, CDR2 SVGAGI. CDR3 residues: CASTSSGQKYTEAFF. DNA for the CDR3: TGTGCCAGCACTTCCTCAGGACAGAAATACACTGAAGCTTTCTTT.

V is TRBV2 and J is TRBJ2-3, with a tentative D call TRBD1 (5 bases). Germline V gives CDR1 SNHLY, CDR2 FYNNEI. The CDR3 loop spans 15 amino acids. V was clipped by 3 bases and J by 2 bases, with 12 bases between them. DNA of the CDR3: TGTGCCAGCAGTGAGAGCCGGACATACACAGATACGCAGTATTTT. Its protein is CASSESRTYTDTQYF.

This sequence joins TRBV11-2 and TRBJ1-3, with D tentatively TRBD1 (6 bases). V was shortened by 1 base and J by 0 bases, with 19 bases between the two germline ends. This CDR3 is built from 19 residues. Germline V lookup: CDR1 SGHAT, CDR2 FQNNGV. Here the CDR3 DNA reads TGTGCCAGCAGCTTAGCTTTTAACAGGGCTAGTTACTCTGGAAACACCATATATTTT. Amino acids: CASSLAFNRASYSGNTIYF.

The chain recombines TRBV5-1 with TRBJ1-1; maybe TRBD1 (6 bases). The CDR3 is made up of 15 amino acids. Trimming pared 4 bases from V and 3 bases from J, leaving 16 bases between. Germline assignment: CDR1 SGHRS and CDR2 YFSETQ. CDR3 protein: CASSPGMAGDTEAFF. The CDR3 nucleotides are TGCGCCAGCAGCCCCGGTATGGCAGGGGACACTGAAGCTTTCTTT.

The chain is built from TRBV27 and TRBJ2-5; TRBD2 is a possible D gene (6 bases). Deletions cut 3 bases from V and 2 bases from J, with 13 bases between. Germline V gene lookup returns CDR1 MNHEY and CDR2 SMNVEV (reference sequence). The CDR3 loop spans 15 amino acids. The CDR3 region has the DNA TGTGCCAGCAGTTTCGGGCGGGGAAGGCAAGAGACCCAGTACTTC. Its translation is CASSFGRGRQETQYF.

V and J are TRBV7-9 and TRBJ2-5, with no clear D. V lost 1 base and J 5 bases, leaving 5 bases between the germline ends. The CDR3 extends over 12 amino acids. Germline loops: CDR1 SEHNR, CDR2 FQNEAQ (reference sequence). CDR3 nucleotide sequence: TGTGCCAGCAGCTTAGTATCGGAGACCCAGTACTTC. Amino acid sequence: CASSLVSETQYF. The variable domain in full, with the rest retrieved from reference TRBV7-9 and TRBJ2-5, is DTGVSQNPRHKITKRGQNVTFRCDPISEHNRLYWYRQTLGQGPEFLTYFQNEAQLEKSRLLSDRFSAERPKGSFSTLEIQRTEQGDSAMYLCASSLVSETQYFGPGTRLLVL.

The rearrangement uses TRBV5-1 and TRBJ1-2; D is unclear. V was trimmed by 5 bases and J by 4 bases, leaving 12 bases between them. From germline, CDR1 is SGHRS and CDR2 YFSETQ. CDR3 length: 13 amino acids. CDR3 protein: CASRGAIAYGYTF. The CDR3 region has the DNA TGCGCCAGCAGGGGCGCCATCGCCTATGGCTACACCTTC.

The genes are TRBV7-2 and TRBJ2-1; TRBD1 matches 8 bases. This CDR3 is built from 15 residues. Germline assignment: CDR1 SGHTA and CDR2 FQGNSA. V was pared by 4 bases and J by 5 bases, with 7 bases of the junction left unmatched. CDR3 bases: TGTGCCAGCAGCTCCCACAGGGGGACCAACAATGAGCAGTTCTTC. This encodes CASSSHRGTNNEQFF. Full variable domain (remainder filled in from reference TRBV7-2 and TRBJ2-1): GAGVSQSPSNKVTEKGKDVELRCDPISGHTALYWYRQSLGQGLEFLIYFQGNSAPDKSGLPSDRFSAERTGGSVSTLTIQRTQQEDSAVYLCASSSHRGTNNEQFFGPGTRLTVL.

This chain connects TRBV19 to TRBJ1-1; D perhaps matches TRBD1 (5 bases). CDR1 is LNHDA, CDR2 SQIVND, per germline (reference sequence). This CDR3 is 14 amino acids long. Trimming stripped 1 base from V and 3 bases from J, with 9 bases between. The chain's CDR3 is CASSIVARDTEAFF. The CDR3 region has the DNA TGTGCCAGTAGTATAGTCGCCAGGGACACTGAAGCTTTCTTT.

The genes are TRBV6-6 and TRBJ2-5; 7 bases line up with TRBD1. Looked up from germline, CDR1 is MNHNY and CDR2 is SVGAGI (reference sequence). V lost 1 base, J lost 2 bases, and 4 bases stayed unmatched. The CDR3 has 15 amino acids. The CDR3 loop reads CASSYYGTAQETQYF. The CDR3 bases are TGTGCCAGCAGTTACTACGGGACAGCGCAAGAGACCCAGTACTTC.

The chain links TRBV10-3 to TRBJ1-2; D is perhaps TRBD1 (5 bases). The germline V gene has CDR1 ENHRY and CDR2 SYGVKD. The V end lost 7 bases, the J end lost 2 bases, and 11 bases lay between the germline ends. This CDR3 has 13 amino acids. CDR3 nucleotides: TGTGCCATCACCACGGACAACAACTATGGCTACACCTTC. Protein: CAITTDNNYGYTF.

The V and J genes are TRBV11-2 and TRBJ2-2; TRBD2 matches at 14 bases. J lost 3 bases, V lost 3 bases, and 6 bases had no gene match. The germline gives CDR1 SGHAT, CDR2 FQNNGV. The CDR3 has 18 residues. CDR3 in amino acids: CASSLHPGLAGDTGELFF. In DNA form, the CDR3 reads TGTGCCAGCAGCTTGCATCCGGGACTAGCGGGAGACACCGGGGAGCTGTTTTTT. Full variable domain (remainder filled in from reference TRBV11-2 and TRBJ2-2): EAGVAQSPRYKIIEKRQSVAFWCNPISGHATLYWYQQILGQGPKLLIQFQNNGVVDDSQLPKDRFSAERLKGVDSTLKIQPAKLEDSAVYLCASSLHPGLAGDTGELFFGEGSRLTVL.